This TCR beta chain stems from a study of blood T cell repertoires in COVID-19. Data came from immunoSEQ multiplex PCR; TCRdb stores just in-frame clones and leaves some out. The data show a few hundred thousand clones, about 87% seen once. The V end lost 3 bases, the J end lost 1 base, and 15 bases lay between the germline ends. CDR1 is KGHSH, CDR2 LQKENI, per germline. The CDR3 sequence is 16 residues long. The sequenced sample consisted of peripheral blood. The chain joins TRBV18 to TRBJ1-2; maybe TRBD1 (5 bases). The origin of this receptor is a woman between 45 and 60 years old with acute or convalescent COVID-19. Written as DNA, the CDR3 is TGTGCCAGCTCACCGCCCCAGAACAGGATTAACTATGGCTACACCTTC. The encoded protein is CASSPPQNRINYGYTF.